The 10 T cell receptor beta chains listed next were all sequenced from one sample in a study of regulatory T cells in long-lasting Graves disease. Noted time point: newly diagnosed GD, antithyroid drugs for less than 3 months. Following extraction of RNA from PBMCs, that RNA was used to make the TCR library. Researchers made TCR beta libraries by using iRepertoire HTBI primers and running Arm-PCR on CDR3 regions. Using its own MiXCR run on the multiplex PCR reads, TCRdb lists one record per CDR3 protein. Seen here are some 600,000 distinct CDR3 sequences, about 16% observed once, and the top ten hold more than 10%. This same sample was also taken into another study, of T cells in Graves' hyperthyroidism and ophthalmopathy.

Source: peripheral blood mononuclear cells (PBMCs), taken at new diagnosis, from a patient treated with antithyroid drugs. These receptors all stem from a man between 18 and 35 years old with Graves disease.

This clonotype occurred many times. CDR3 protein: CASSALGQKNTEAFF. The CDR3 bases are TGTGCCAGCAGCGCACTCGGGCAGAAGAACACTGAAGCTTTCTTT. The chain is built from TRBV7-9 and TRBJ1-1, with no clear D. V gave up 5 bases and J gave up 1 base, with 14 bases separating them. The CDR3 runs 15 residues. From germline, CDR1 is SEHNR and CDR2 FQNEAQ (reference sequence).

This CDR3 reads CASSDRQTNTEAFF. The CDR3 DNA reads as TGCGCCAGCAGCGACCGACAGACGAACACTGAAGCTTTCTTT. The chain has TRBV4-1 and TRBJ1-1, with D maybe TRBD1 (5 bases). Germline CDR1 MGHRA, CDR2 YSYEKL. Deletions cut 5 bases from V and 1 base from J, with 11 bases between. There are 14 residues in the CDR3.

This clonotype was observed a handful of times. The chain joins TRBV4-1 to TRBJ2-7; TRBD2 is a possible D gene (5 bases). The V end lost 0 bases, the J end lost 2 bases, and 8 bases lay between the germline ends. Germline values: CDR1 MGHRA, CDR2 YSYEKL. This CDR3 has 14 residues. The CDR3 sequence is CASSQDEGPYEQYF. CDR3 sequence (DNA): TGCGCCAGCAGCCAAGATGAGGGTCCCTACGAGCAGTACTTC.

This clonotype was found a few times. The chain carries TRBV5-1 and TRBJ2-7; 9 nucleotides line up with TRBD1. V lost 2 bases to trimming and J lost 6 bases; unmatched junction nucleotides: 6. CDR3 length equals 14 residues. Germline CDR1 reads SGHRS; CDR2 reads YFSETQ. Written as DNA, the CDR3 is TGCGCCAGCAGCTTTTTACAGGGGGCTTCCGAGCAGTACTTC. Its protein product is CASSFLQGASEQYF.

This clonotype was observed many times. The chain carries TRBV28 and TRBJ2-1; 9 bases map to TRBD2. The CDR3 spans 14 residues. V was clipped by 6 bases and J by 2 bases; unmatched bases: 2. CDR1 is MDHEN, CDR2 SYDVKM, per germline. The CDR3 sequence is CASRAGGPYNEQFF. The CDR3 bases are TGTGCCAGCAGAGCGGGGGGTCCCTACAATGAGCAGTTCTTC.

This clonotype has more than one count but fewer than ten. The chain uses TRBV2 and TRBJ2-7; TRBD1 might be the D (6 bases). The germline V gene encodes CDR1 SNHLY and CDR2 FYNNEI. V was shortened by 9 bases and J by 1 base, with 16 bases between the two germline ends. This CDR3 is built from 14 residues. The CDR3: CASTLLGGSYEQYF. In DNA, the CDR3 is TGTGCCAGTACACTACTAGGGGGATCCTACGAGCAGTACTTC.

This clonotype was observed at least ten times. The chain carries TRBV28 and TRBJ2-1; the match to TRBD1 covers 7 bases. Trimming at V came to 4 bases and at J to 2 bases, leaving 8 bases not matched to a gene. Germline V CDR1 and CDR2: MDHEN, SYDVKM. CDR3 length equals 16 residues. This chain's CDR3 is CASSSYRGTAYNEQFF. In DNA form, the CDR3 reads TGTGCCAGCAGTTCCTACAGGGGTACCGCCTACAATGAGCAGTTCTTC.

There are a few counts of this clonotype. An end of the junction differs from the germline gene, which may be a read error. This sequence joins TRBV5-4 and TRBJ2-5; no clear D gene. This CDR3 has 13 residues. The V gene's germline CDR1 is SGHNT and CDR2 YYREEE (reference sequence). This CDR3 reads CASSSFYQEAQYF. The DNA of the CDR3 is TGTGCCAGCAGCTCCTTCTACCAAGAGGCCCAGTACTTC.

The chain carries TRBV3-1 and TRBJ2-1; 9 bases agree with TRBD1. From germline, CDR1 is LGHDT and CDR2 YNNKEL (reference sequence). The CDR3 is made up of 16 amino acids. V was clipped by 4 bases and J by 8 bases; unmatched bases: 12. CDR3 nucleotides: TGTGCCAGCAGCCTATTGGGACAGGGAGAGCAGGATGAGCAGTTCTTC. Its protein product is CASSLLGQGEQDEQFF.

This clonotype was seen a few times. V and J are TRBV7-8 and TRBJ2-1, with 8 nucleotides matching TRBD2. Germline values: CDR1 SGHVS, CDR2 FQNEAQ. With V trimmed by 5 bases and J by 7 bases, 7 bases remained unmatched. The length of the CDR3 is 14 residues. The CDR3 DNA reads TGTGCCAGCAGCGAGCGGGAGATGCCAAATGAGCAGTTCTTC. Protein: CASSEREMPNEQFF.